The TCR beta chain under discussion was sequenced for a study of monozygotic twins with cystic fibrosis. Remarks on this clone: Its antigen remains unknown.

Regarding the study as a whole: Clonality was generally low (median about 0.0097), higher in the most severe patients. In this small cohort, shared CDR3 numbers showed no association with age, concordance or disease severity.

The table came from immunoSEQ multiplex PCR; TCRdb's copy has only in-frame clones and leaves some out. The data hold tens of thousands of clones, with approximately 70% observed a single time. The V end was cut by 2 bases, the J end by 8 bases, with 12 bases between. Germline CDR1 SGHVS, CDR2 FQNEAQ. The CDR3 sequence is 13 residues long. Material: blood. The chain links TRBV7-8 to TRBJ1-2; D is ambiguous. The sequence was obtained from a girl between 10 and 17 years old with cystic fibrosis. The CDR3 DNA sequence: TGTGCCAGCAGCTTATGGGTGTTAGAGGGCTACACCTTC. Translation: CASSLWVLEGYTF.